This TCR beta chain was recovered during a study of blood T cell repertoires in COVID-19. Sequencing was performed with immunoSEQ multiplex PCR; in TCRdb, only in-frame clones are kept and a portion is missing. The repertoire holds about 38,000 clones, around 81% seen once, with under 5% in the top ten. The CDR3 is 16 residues long. The J segment lost 7 bases and the V segment lost 5 bases, leaving 14 bases of the junction unmatched. Germline-derived CDR1 and CDR2 are SGHVS and FNYEAQ. There are a few counts of this clone. The specimen was peripheral blood. The genes are TRBV7-6 and TRBJ1-5, with 7 bases identical to TRBD1. The TCR sequence derives from a man over 45 with active COVID-19. The DNA for the CDR3 is TGTGCCAGCAGCCCAGGGGGGTGGCCCGGGGCGCAGCCCCAGCATTTT. Translating it yields CASSPGGWPGAQPQHF.